This T cell receptor (beta chain) was retrieved from a study of cytomegalovirus exposure and HLA in healthy donors. Primers for the PCR totalled 60 Vbeta and 13 Jbeta. Some clones are missing from TCRdb's copy, which holds only in-frame ones; the method was immunoSEQ multiplex PCR. This sample yields 18,000 or so clones, of which 75% are seen a single time; 3.7% belongs to the top ten. Trimming removed 3 bases from V and 0 bases from J, with 18 bases in between. Germline V gene sequence: CDR1 GTSNPN, CDR2 SVGIG (reference sequence). This CDR3 has 18 residues. This clonotype was obtained from a man aged 18-30 years in good health and CMV-seronegative. Input material: PBMCs. The gene calls are TRBV30 and TRBJ2-6; weak D call: TRBD1 (6 bases). Here the CDR3 reads CAWSPPKTGRSGANVLTF. Written as DNA, the CDR3 is TGTGCCTGGAGCCCACCTAAGACAGGACGCTCTGGGGCCAACGTCCTGACTTTC.